This T cell receptor (beta chain) was identified in a study of vaccination and CD4 T cells after COVID-19. Treatment described: roughly ten-day PBMC culture with coronavirus spike peptide pools or control peptides (ViraFEST assay). Germline assignment: CDR1 SGHNT and CDR2 YYREEE (reference sequence). The CDR3 is 13 residues long. Trimming shortened V by 4 bases and J by 9 bases, and 16 bases separated the two germline ends. With regard to this clonotype: Its antigen is undetermined.

Sequence data for DNA of cultured CD4+ T cells were generated by the Oncomine TCR Beta short-read assay. TCRdb recomputed calls from the PCR reads with MiXCR, one row per CDR3 protein. The sample lists about 15,000 distinct CDR3 sequences; approximately 48% were seen once. The rearrangement uses TRBV5-4 and TRBJ1-1; D perhaps matches TRBD1 (5 bases). Sequences were derived from CD4+ T cells from blood, cultured in vitro, sampled before SARS-CoV-2 vaccination. The sequence came from a human donor who had recovered from COVID-19. The chain's CDR3 is CASSRDSEGQAFF. The CDR3 DNA is TGTGCCAGCAGCAGAGACAGTGAAGGTCAAGCTTTCTTT. The entire variable domain, with the rest obtained from reference TRBV5-4 and TRBJ1-1, is as follows: ETGVTQSPTHLIKTRGQQVTLRCSSQSGHNTVSWYQQALGQGPQFIFQYYREEENGRGNFPPRFSGLQFPNYSSELNVNALELDDSALYLCASSRDSEGQAFFGQGTRLTVV.